The clone carrying this T cell receptor (beta chain) was counted at least ten times. The time point is: newly diagnosed GD, antithyroid drugs for less than 3 months. PBMC-derived RNA was used for the TCR library. The sample belongs to a study of regulatory T cells in long-lasting Graves disease. CDR3 length equals 12 residues. Trimming pared 3 bases from V and 16 bases from J, leaving 16 bases between. The V gene's germline CDR1 is SGHVS and CDR2 FQNEAQ. CDR3-region Arm-PCR and iRepertoire HTBI primers produced the TCR beta libraries. TCRdb itself ran the multiplex PCR reads through MiXCR, one entry per CDR3 protein. The profile shows more than 300,000 distinct CDR3 sequences, around 15% of them singletons. The same data also went into a second study, on T cells in Graves' hyperthyroidism and ophthalmopathy.

Sample: peripheral blood mononuclear cells (PBMCs), taken at new diagnosis, from a patient treated with antithyroid drugs. The V and J genes are TRBV7-8 and TRBJ2-1; D unresolved. This TCR was recovered from a woman between 18 and 30 years old with Graves disease. Here the CDR3 DNA reads TGTGCCAGCAGCTTCACATTAAGGGCCTTATTCTTC. Translation: CASSFTLRALFF.